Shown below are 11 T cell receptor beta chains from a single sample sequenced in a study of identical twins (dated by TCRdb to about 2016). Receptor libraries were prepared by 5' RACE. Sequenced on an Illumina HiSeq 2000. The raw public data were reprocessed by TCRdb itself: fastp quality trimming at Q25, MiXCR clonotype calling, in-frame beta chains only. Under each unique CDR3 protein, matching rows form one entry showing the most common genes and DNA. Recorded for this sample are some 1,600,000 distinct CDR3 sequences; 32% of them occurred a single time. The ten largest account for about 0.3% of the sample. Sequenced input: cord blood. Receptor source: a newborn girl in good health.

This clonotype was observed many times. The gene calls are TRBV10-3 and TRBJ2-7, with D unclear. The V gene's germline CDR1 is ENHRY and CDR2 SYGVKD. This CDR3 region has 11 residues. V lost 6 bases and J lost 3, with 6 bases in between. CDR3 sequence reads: CAISGNYEQYF. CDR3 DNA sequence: TGTGCCATCAGCGGAAACTACGAGCAGTACTTC.

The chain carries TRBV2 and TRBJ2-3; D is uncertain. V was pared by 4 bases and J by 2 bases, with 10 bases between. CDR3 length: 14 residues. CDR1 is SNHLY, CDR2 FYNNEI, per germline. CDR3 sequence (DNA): TGTGCCAGCAGTGTATCTTGGAACACAGATACGCAGTATTTT. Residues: CASSVSWNTDTQYF.

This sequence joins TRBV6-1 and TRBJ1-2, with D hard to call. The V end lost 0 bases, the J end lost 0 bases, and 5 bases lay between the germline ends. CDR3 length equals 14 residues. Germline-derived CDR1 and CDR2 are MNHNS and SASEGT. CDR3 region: CASSEAWANYGYTF. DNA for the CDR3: TGTGCCAGCAGTGAAGCCTGGGCTAACTATGGCTACACCTTC.

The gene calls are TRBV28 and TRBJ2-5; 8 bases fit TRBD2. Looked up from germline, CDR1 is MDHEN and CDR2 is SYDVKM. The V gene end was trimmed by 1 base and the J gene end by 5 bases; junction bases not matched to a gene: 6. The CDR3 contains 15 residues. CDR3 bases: TGTGCCAGCAGTTTATCGGGAGGGCCTTGGGAGACCCAGTACTTC. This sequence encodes CASSLSGGPWETQYF.

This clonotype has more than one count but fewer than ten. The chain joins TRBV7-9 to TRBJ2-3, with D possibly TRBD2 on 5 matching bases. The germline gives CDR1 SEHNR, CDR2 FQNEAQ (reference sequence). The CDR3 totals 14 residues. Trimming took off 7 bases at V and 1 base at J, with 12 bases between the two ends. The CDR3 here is CASNGRAGTDTQYF. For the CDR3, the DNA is TGTGCCAGCAACGGGCGAGCGGGCACAGATACGCAGTATTTT.

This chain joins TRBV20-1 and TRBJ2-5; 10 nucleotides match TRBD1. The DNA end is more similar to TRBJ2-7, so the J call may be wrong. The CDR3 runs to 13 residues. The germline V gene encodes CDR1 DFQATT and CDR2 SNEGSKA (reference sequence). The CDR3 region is CSASGTGVYEQYF. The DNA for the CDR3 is TGCAGTGCTTCCGGGACAGGGGTCTACGAGCAGTACTTC.

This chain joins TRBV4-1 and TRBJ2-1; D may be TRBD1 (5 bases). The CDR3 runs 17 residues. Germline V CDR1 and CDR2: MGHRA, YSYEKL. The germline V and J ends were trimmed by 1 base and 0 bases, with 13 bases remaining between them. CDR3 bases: TGCGCCAGCAGCCAAGCAGGGTCCTCGAGCTCCTACAATGAGCAGTTCTTC. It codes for CASSQAGSSSSYNEQFF.

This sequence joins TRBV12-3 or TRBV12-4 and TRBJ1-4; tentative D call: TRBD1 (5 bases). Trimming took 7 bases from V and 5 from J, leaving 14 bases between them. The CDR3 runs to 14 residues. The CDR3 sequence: CASTLDRLNEKLFF. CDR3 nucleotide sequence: TGTGCCAGCACCCTAGACAGACTGAATGAAAAACTGTTTTTT.

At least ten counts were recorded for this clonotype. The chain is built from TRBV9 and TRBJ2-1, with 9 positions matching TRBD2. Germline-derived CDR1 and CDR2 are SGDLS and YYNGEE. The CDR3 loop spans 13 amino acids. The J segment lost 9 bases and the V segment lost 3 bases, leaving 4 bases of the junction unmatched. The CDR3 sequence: CASSASGKGEQFF. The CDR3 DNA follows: TGTGCCAGCAGCGCTAGCGGGAAGGGTGAGCAGTTCTTC.

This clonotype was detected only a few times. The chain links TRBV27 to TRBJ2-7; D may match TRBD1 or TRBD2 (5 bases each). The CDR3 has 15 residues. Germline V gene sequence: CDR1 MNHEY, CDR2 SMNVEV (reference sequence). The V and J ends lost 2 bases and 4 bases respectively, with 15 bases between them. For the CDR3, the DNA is TGTGCCAGCAGTTTAGGGGACCCCGGTGGTTACGAGCAGTACTTC. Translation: CASSLGDPGGYEQYF.

This chain's CDR3 is CASSIHRQLNYGYTF. The CDR3 nucleotides are TGTGCCAGTAGTATCCACCGACAGTTGAACTATGGCTACACCTTC. The chain joins TRBV19 to TRBJ1-2; D is possibly TRBD1 (5 bases). The V gene lost 3 bases and the J gene lost 2 bases, with 13 bases spanning the gap. This CDR3 comprises 15 residues. Per germline, CDR1 LNHDA and CDR2 SQIVND (reference sequence). The full variable domain, its missing parts supplied by reference TRBV19 and TRBJ1-2, is DGGITQSPKYLFRKEGQNVTLSCEQNLNHDAMYWYRQDPGQGLRLIYYSQIVNDFQKGDIAEGYSVSREKKESFPLTVTSAQKNPTAFYLCASSIHRQLNYGYTFGSGTRLTVV.